This T cell receptor beta chain originates from a study of blood T cell repertoires in COVID-19. From germline, CDR1 is GTSNPN and CDR2 SVGIG (reference sequence). The V gene end was trimmed by 2 bases and the J gene end by 12 bases; junction bases not matched to a gene: 15. The CDR3 contains 15 residues. Generated by immunoSEQ multiplex PCR, the TCRdb table keeps only in-frame clones and is missing some. The sample shows under 300,000 clones, around 83% of them seen only once. This clone showed up just a few times. Sequencing was carried out using peripheral blood. V and J are TRBV30 and TRBJ2-1; 8 nucleotides align to TRBD2. The clonotype was recovered from a woman aged 18-29 years with acute or convalescent COVID-19. DNA of the CDR3: TGTGCCTGGAGTCCCCCCTCCAGCGGGAGTATGCGGCAGTTCTTC. It specifies CAWSPPSSGSMRQFF.